This TCR beta chain was recorded in a study of OX40 agonist ivuxolimab in advanced cancers. Clones were sequenced by immunoSEQ multiplex PCR, and TCRdb holds only the in-frame ones, with some missing. The table shows about 80,000 clones, with just over 85% occurring only once. The CDR3 covers 13 residues. Per germline, CDR1 SQVTM and CDR2 ANQGSEA. With V trimmed by 4 bases and J by 7 bases, 4 bases remained unmatched. Source: CD4+ or CD8+ T cells sorted from blood, taken in a trial of the OX40 agonist ivuxolimab. This chain links TRBV29-1 with TRBJ2-1; 10 bases align to TRBD2. The TCR originated in an adult with an advanced solid tumor such as melanoma, head and neck, liver or kidney cancer. DNA for the CDR3: TGCAGCGTTGGGGGACTAGCGAAGAATGAGCAGTTCTTC. It is translated as CSVGGLAKNEQFF.